These 21 T cell receptor beta chains share one sample of origin, sequenced in a study of blood T cell repertoires in COVID-19 (TCRdb year 2020). Library method: the immunoSEQ multiplex PCR assay. What TCRdb holds here is the immuneACCESS table cut down to in-frame rearrangements. Part of the clones is not present; checked against another copy, under half of the missing clones reflect an unresolved V gene, and the others are unexplained. Here the sample has some 240,000 clones; 82% occur a single time. Clones ranked in the top ten supply roughly 12% of the sample. Sequenced: peripheral blood. The receptors come from a woman aged 55-69 years with active or convalescent COVID-19.

CDR3 sequence reads: CAWSPWDRGNTIYF. The DNA of the CDR3 is TGTGCCTGGAGCCCTTGGGACAGAGGAAACACCATATATTTT. V and J are TRBV30 and TRBJ1-3, with TRBD1 matching over 7 bases. Germline V CDR1 and CDR2: GTSNPN, SVGIG (reference sequence). J was trimmed by 4 bases and V by 3 bases; bases with no gene match: 6. This CDR3 has 14 amino acids.

CDR3 loop: CASTPPGVSGANVLTF. The CDR3, as DNA: TGTGCCAGCACCCCGCCGGGGGTGTCTGGGGCCAACGTCCTGACTTTC. The J gene is TRBJ2-6, the V gene TRBV9, with D perhaps matching TRBD2 (6 bases). The germline gives CDR1 SGDLS, CDR2 YYNGEE. This CDR3 is 16 amino acids long. V lost 6 bases to trimming and J lost 1 base, with 14 bases between them.

V and J are TRBV7-9 and TRBJ2-3, with no clear D. Looked up from germline, CDR1 is SEHNR and CDR2 is FQNEAQ (reference sequence). The CDR3 contains 13 residues. V was trimmed by 5 bases and J by 4 bases, leaving 10 bases between them. CDR3 bases: TGTGCCAGCAGCCTAAGCGTCCCAGATACGCAGTATTTT. It codes for CASSLSVPDTQYF.

CDR3 bases: TGTGCCAGCAGCGTAGCGGGGGGTCAAGGGGAGACCCAGTACTTC. Protein: CASSVAGGQGETQYF. The rearrangement joins TRBV9 to TRBJ2-5; 7 bases fit TRBD2. V gave up 0 bases and J gave up 5 bases; unmatched junction bases: 7. The CDR3 is 15 amino acids. CDR1 is SGDLS and CDR2 is YYNGEE in the germline V gene. Together with reference TRBV9 and TRBJ2-5, the CDR3 gives the full variable domain: DSGVTQTPKHLITATGQRVTLRCSPRSGDLSVYWYQQSLDQGLQFLIQYYNGEERAKGNILERFSAQQFPDLHSELNLSSLELGDSALYFCASSVAGGQGETQYFGPGTRLLVL.

The V call is TRBV7-2, the J call TRBJ2-7; the D is unclear. Germline V gene data show CDR1 as SGHTA and CDR2 as FQGNSA. V was trimmed by 5 bases and J by 2 bases, leaving 16 bases between them. The CDR3 spans 15 residues. In DNA form, the CDR3 reads TGTGCCAGCAGCGAATTTGCGGCCTCTACCTACGAGCAGTACTTC. Amino acid sequence: CASSEFAASTYEQYF.

This clone has a handful of counts. This chain uses TRBV5-6 with TRBJ2-5, with 11 nucleotides matching TRBD1. The CDR3 spans 16 residues. The germline V gene has CDR1 SGHDT and CDR2 YYEEEE. Losses at the gene ends were 4 bases for V and 4 bases for J; bases not matched to a gene: 9. The CDR3 spells CASSRRTGGGRETQYF. For the CDR3, the DNA is TGTGCCAGCAGCCGCAGGACAGGGGGCGGCCGAGAGACCCAGTACTTC.

The gene calls are TRBV7-2 and TRBJ1-2, with 7 bases that match TRBD1. Per germline, CDR1 SGHTA and CDR2 FQGNSA. This CDR3 has 11 residues. V shed 3 bases, J shed 8 bases, and the junction held 0 bases outside the gene matches. The CDR3 region is CASSLTGGYTF. The CDR3 DNA sequence: TGTGCCAGCAGCTTGACAGGGGGCTACACCTTC.

The chain carries TRBV3-1 (or the pseudogene TRBV3-2) and TRBJ2-3, with 10 bases fitting TRBD2. Trimming cost V 5 bases and J 6 bases; bases outside gene matches: 11. This CDR3 comprises 16 residues. Germline V gene sequence: CDR1 LGHDT, CDR2 YNNKEL (reference sequence). The CDR3 region is CASSTTLAGVRDTQYF. The CDR3 coding sequence is TGTGCCAGCAGCACTACCCTAGCGGGGGTCAGGGATACGCAGTATTTT.

About this clone itself: The same CDR3 can be traced to other DNA sequences in this sample. This chain joins TRBV4-1 and TRBJ1-2, with 10 bases identical to TRBD1. V trimming: 4 bases; J trimming: 4 bases; junction bases outside the gene matches: 3. This CDR3 contains 14 residues. CDR1 MGHRA and CDR2 YSYEKL come from the germline V gene. The CDR3 coding sequence is TGCGCCAGCAGCCCAGGACAGGGGGGCTATGGCTACACCTTC. Translating gives CASSPGQGGYGYTF.

CDR3 coding DNA: TGTGCCTGGAACATAGAGCGGGGGTACGAGCAGTACTTC. This sequence encodes CAWNIERGYEQYF. This sequence joins TRBV30 and TRBJ2-7, with TRBD2 matching over 8 bases. Looked up from germline, CDR1 is GTSNPN and CDR2 is SVGIG (reference sequence). V gave up 4 bases and J gave up 4 bases; unmatched junction bases: 6. The CDR3 consists of 13 residues.

The chain carries TRBV7-6 and TRBJ1-6; a possible D gene is TRBD1 (6 bases). The germline gives CDR1 SGHVS, CDR2 FNYEAQ. The CDR3 contains 16 residues. Trimming removed 2 bases from V and 2 bases from J, with 10 bases in between. CDR3 coding DNA: TGTGCCAGCAGCTTAAGTCCAGGGGCCTATAATTCACCCCTCCACTTT. As protein: CASSLSPGAYNSPLHF.

The chain combines TRBV4-1 with TRBJ2-6, with D perhaps matching TRBD1 (5 bases). The V and J ends lost 0 bases and 4 bases respectively, with 16 bases between them. The V gene's germline CDR1 is MGHRA and CDR2 YSYEKL. The CDR3 extends over 18 amino acids. Here the CDR3 DNA reads TGCGCCAGCAGCCAAGATGGCGGCAGGGTAAGAGGGGCCAACGTCCTGACTTTC. This gives the protein CASSQDGGRVRGANVLTF.

The CDR3 region is CSVEDPRGTEAFF. In DNA, the CDR3 is TGCAGCGTTGAAGATCCCCGGGGCACTGAAGCTTTCTTT. The J gene is TRBJ1-1, the V gene TRBV29-1; D unclear. The CDR3 covers 13 residues. V gave up 0 bases and J gave up 4 bases, with 9 bases separating them. Germline CDR1 and CDR2: SQVTM and ANQGSEA.

The rearrangement links TRBV7-2 to TRBJ2-3, with a tentative D call TRBD1 (6 bases). From germline, CDR1 is SGHTA and CDR2 FQGNSA. The V end lost 1 base, the J end lost 4 bases, and 6 bases lay between the germline ends. The CDR3 contains 13 residues. CDR3 sequence reads: CASSLDRADTQYF. The CDR3 DNA follows: TGTGCCAGCAGCTTAGACAGGGCAGATACGCAGTATTTT.

The rearrangement links TRBV7-2 to TRBJ2-5; D gene uncertain. The CDR3 consists of 14 residues. V dropped 5 bases and J dropped 5 bases, with 15 bases sitting between them. Germline V gives CDR1 SGHTA, CDR2 FQGNSA. This CDR3 is CASSTQTRAETQYF. CDR3 DNA: TGTGCCAGCAGCACCCAGACCCGAGCGGAGACCCAGTACTTC.

J is TRBJ2-7 and V is TRBV7-2, with TRBD2 matching 12 bases. The CDR3 has 15 residues. The ends lost 0 bases at V and 7 bases at J; junction bases unmatched: 4. The germline V gene encodes CDR1 SGHTA and CDR2 FQGNSA. CDR3 region: CASSLALAGGREQYF. CDR3 bases: TGTGCCAGCAGCTTAGCCCTAGCGGGGGGGCGTGAGCAGTACTTC.

The CDR3 nucleotides are TGTGCCAGCATCGTGACAGGGTGGGGAAACACCATATATTTT. Its translation: CASIVTGWGNTIYF. The V call is TRBV2, the J call TRBJ1-3, with 7 bases aligning to TRBD1. CDR1 is SNHLY, CDR2 FYNNEI, per germline. The J segment lost 4 bases and the V segment lost 7 bases, leaving 7 bases of the junction unmatched. The CDR3 is 14 residues long.

This clone came up a few times. The rearrangement uses TRBV11-2 and TRBJ2-7; tentatively, D is TRBD2 (6 bases). V was trimmed by 0 bases and J by 3 bases, leaving 15 bases between them. The CDR3 spans 16 residues. CDR1 SGHAT and CDR2 FQNNGV come from the germline V gene. DNA of the CDR3: TGTGCCAGCAGCTTAGATAGGGCGGCGGGAAACTACGAGCAGTACTTC. It is translated as CASSLDRAAGNYEQYF.

The V call is TRBV10-2, the J call TRBJ1-2; D is possibly TRBD1 (6 bases). Germline V gives CDR1 WSHSY, CDR2 SAAADI. The CDR3 covers 12 residues. The V and J ends lost 2 bases and 7 bases respectively, with 8 bases between them. The CDR3 loop is CASSETGLGYTF. In nucleotides, the CDR3 is TGCGCCAGCAGTGAGACAGGGCTTGGCTACACCTTC.

The gene calls are TRBV5-1 and TRBJ2-3; no clear D. The V gene's germline CDR1 is SGHRS and CDR2 YFSETQ. This CDR3 is built from 13 residues. The V and J ends lost 5 bases and 0 bases respectively, with 7 bases between them. The CDR3 here is CASRVRSTDTQYF. CDR3 nucleotide sequence: TGCGCCAGCAGAGTACGGAGCACAGATACGCAGTATTTT.

This sequence joins TRBV5-4 and TRBJ2-2; D is perhaps TRBD2 (6 bases). The CDR3 extends over 13 amino acids. The V end was cut by 4 bases, the J end by 8 bases, with 12 bases between. Germline CDR1 is SGHNT and CDR2 is YYREEE (reference sequence). CDR3 DNA sequence: TGTGCCAGCAGCCCCCAGGGAGGAGGGGAGCTGTTTTTT. Residues: CASSPQGGGELFF. Together with reference TRBV5-4 and TRBJ2-2, the CDR3 gives the full variable domain: ETGVTQSPTHLIKTRGQQVTLRCSSQSGHNTVSWYQQALGQGPQFIFQYYREEENGRGNFPPRFSGLQFPNYSSELNVNALELDDSALYLCASSPQGGGELFFGEGSRLTVL.